This TCR beta chain stems from a study of identifying expanded T cells in peripheral blood. Trimming stripped 4 bases from V and 2 bases from J, with 12 bases between. Germline V CDR1 and CDR2: MNHNS, SASEGT. The length of the CDR3 is 15 residues. Method: immunoSEQ multiplex PCR; TCRdb's copy keeps in-frame clones and lacks some. Here the sample spans approximately 100,000 clones, 88% being singletons. Collection occurred without any documented infections or immune events in donors. The specimen sequenced was blood. This TCR came from a person between 18 and 75 years old in good health. This chain joins TRBV6-1 and TRBJ1-5, with unresolved D. As DNA, the CDR3 is TGTGCCAGCAGTGTAGGTGATGGGGGCAATCAGCCCCAGCATTTT. Translated: CASSVGDGGNQPQHF.